The subject of this entry is one T cell receptor (beta chain). Assay used: immunoSEQ multiplex PCR; TCRdb lists only in-frame clones, some missing. In the table there are around 40,000 clones, 85% to 95% of which are singletons. Treatment of the sample: preoperative locoregional IRX-2 cytokine immunotherapy. This phase Ib study tested locoregional IRX-2 cytokine immunotherapy given before surgery. The sample comes from a study of preoperative IRX-2 immunotherapy in early breast cancer. CDR1 and CDR2 (germline): SGHNT, YYREEE (reference sequence). After removal of 0 bases from V and 1 base from J, the junction contained 1 base not matched to a gene. The CDR3 totals 15 residues.

The receptor was derived from a human donor with breast cancer. J is TRBJ2-1 and V is TRBV5-4; the match to TRBD2 covers 7 bases. The source was tumor tissue, collected after IRX-2 immunotherapy. CDR3 DNA: TGTGCCAGCAGCTTGGGACTAGCATCCTACAATGAGCAGTTCTTC. Encoded protein: CASSLGLASYNEQFF. Full variable domain (missing parts from reference TRBV5-4 and TRBJ2-1): ETGVTQSPTHLIKTRGQQVTLRCSSQSGHNTVSWYQQALGQGPQFIFQYYREEENGRGNFPPRFSGLQFPNYSSELNVNALELDDSALYLCASSLGLASYNEQFFGPGTRLTVL.